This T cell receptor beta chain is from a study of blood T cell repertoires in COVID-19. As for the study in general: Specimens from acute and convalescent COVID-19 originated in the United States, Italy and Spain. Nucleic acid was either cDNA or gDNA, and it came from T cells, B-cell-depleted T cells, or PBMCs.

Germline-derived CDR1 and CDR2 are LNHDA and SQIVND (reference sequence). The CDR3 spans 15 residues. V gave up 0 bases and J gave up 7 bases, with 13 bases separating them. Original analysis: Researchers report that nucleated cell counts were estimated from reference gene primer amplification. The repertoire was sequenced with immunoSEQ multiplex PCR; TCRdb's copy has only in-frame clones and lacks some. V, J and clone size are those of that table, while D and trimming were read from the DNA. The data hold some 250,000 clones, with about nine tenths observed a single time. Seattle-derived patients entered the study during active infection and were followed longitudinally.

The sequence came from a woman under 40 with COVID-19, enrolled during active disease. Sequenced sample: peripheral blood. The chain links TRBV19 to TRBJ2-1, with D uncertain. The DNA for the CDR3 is TGTGCCAGTAGTATAGACTTATCGTTCGGGAATGAGCAGTTCTTC. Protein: CASSIDLSFGNEQFF.